A selection of T cell receptor beta chains follows, all from one sample in a study of cytomegalovirus exposure and HLA in healthy donors. Measured with immunoSEQ multiplex PCR; TCRdb has only the in-frame clones, and not every one. The table includes tens of thousands of clones, around three quarters detected once. Specimen: PBMCs. Every receptor here comes from a man aged 25 to 45 in good health and CMV-seropositive. Both conserved end residues are trimmed from each CDR3.

ASSGGTGGTYEQY	TRBV7-6	TRBJ2-7
ASSYTQSVPQY	TRBV11-2	TRBJ2-3
ASSVGRSIESEAF	TRBV9	TRBJ1-1
AWSVSENTEAF	TRBV30	TRBJ1-1
SVEGGGTYNEQF	TRBV29-1	TRBJ2-1
ASSVLFGANVLT	TRBV7-9	TRBJ2-6
ASSFRRRGMNTEAF	TRBV7-8	TRBJ1-1
ASSLTSLTDTQY	TRBV19	TRBJ2-3
ASKPGQGGSPLH	TRBV6-4	TRBJ1-6
ASSDGGIGRDEQF	TRBV10-1	TRBJ2-1
ASSSTGGRDTQY	TRBV28	TRBJ2-3
ASSLRQGNQPQH	TRBV28	TRBJ1-5
ASRAGRNPNYGYT	TRBV27	TRBJ1-2
ASSLPDRAAYNEQF	TRBV28	TRBJ2-1
ASSYGQGAGYEQF	TRBV6-1	TRBJ2-1
AWSAILPEQY	TRBV30	TRBJ2-7